One sample yielded the 18 T cell receptor beta chains listed below, sequenced in a study of CD8 T cells in ankylosing spondylitis. Study-wide findings and caveats: A TCR beta motif of fewer than ten highly homologous variants seemed to mark ankylosing spondylitis blood.

A single record per CDR3 protein comes from TCRdb applying MiXCR to the 5' RACE reads. The repertoire has 670,000 or so distinct CDR3 sequences, about 20% of them found once; the top ten carry over 15%. Their antigen targets remain unknown. Sequenced input: blood, either unsorted or a sorted T cell fraction (not recorded which). The source of these receptors is a male donor with ankylosing spondylitis.

CDR3 sequence: CASSPWGREQPQHF. CDR3 bases: TGTGCCAGCAGCCCCTGGGGGAGGGAGCAGCCCCAGCATTTT. The chain carries TRBV4-2 and TRBJ1-5; tentatively, D is TRBD1 (5 bases). This CDR3 contains 14 residues. From germline, CDR1 is LGHNA and CDR2 YNFKEQ. Trimming took off 4 bases at V and 7 bases at J, with 14 bases between the two ends.

The V and J genes are TRBV20-1 and TRBJ2-1; 9 nucleotides match TRBD1. V trimming: 3 bases; J trimming: 9 bases; junction bases outside the gene matches: 18. Germline assignment: CDR1 DFQATT and CDR2 SNEGSKA (reference sequence). This CDR3 region has 17 residues. CDR3 residues: CSASSSLWDRVGLEQFF. The CDR3 region has the DNA TGCAGTGCTAGTTCTAGTTTGTGGGACAGGGTTGGTCTTGAGCAGTTCTTC.

This clonotype was counted a few times. V is TRBV7-6 and J is TRBJ2-5, with 11 positions matching TRBD2. This CDR3 is built from 15 residues. The J segment lost 5 bases and the V segment lost 5 bases, leaving 7 bases of the junction unmatched. Germline V gene sequence: CDR1 SGHVS, CDR2 FNYEAQ. The CDR3, as DNA: TGTGCCAGCAGCCGCGGACTAGCGGGTTTGGAGACCCAGTACTTC. Translation: CASSRGLAGLETQYF.

The rearrangement uses TRBV9 and TRBJ2-1, with unresolved D. The CDR3 runs to 17 residues. The V end was cut by 0 bases, the J end by 0 bases, with 13 bases between. Germline V gene sequence: CDR1 SGDLS, CDR2 YYNGEE. CDR3 residues: CASSVESGLSSYNEQFF. CDR3 in DNA: TGTGCCAGCAGCGTAGAAAGTGGGCTCAGCTCCTACAATGAGCAGTTCTTC.

This rearrangement joins TRBV20-1 to TRBJ2-1, with 13 nucleotides matching TRBD2. CDR3 size: 16 residues. The germline V gene has CDR1 DFQATT and CDR2 SNEGSKA (reference sequence). V was pared by 1 base and J by 7 bases, with 7 bases of the junction left unmatched. The CDR3 loop reads CSARAGLAGVRNEQFF. CDR3 DNA sequence: TGCAGTGCTAGAGCCGGACTAGCGGGAGTACGGAATGAGCAGTTCTTC.

This clonotype was seen more than once but under ten times. The chain carries TRBV10-3 and TRBJ2-7; TRBD1 matches at 10 bases. The CDR3 covers 13 residues. Germline V CDR1 and CDR2: ENHRY, SYGVKD. The V gene end was trimmed by 6 bases and the J gene end by 4 bases; junction bases not matched to a gene: 3. The DNA of the CDR3 is TGTGCCATCAGCAGACAGGGGGCGTACGAGCAGTACTTC. Its translation: CAISRQGAYEQYF.

V gene TRBV3-1 combines with J gene TRBJ2-7; D not certain. The V and J ends lost 2 bases and 7 bases respectively, with 12 bases between them. The CDR3 loop spans 13 amino acids. Germline assignment: CDR1 LGHDT and CDR2 YNNKEL (reference sequence). The CDR3 region is CASSQMRIGEQYF. As DNA, the CDR3 is TGTGCCAGCAGCCAAATGAGGATCGGGGAGCAGTACTTC.

This clonotype appeared many times. The gene calls are TRBV20-1 and TRBJ1-1; D remains unclear. V was cut by 6 bases and J by 3 bases, with 8 bases left in between. This CDR3 is 11 amino acids long. Germline V gene sequence: CDR1 DFQATT, CDR2 SNEGSKA (reference sequence). The CDR3 protein is CSAPRYTEAFF. The CDR3 bases are TGCAGTGCCCCGAGGTACACTGAAGCTTTCTTT.

This clonotype was observed at least ten times. This chain's CDR3 is CASSLVGQPNTGELFF. CDR3 in DNA: TGCGCCAGCAGCTTGGTCGGGCAGCCGAACACCGGGGAGCTGTTTTTT. The rearrangement joins TRBV5-1 to TRBJ2-2; D is unclear. This CDR3 has 16 amino acids. CDR1 is SGHRS and CDR2 is YFSETQ in the germline V gene. Trimming removed 0 bases from V and 0 bases from J, with 9 bases in between.

As concerns this clonotype: A read error may account for a junction end that differs from germline. CDR3: CSARGLAGGWRFF. For the CDR3, the DNA is TGCAGTGCCAGAGGACTAGCGGGGGGGTGGCGGTTCTTC. The chain uses TRBV20-1 and TRBJ2-1; 15 bases agree with TRBD2. Germline CDR1 DFQATT, CDR2 SNEGSKA (reference sequence). The CDR3 consists of 13 residues.

This clonotype was seen more than once but under ten times. This sequence joins TRBV6-6 and TRBJ2-7; D is ambiguous. The ends were cut back, 6 bases at V and 2 bases at J, with 11 bases in the middle. Germline values: CDR1 MNHNY, CDR2 SVGAGI (reference sequence). The CDR3 spans 13 residues. The CDR3 spells CASSTTSTYEQYF. The DNA for the CDR3 is TGTGCCAGCAGCACTACATCTACCTACGAGCAGTACTTC.

The chain uses TRBV6-4 and TRBJ1-2; D may be TRBD1 (5 bases). The ends were cut back, 0 bases at V and 7 bases at J, with 12 bases in the middle. The CDR3 extends over 14 amino acids. CDR1 is MRHNA, CDR2 SNTAGT, per germline. CDR3 DNA sequence: TGTGCCAGCAGTGACTCACCGTCAGGGCTTGGCTACACCTTC. Protein: CASSDSPSGLGYTF.

The V gene is TRBV5-6, the J gene TRBJ1-2, with 8 bases aligning to TRBD1. CDR3 length: 18 residues. V was pared by 1 base and J by 0 bases, with 11 bases of the junction left unmatched. CDR1 and CDR2 from the germline V gene are SGHDT and YYEEEE. CDR3 protein: CASSLPCGTGYTNYGYTF. The CDR3 DNA is TGTGCCAGCAGCTTGCCGTGCGGGACAGGATATACTAACTATGGCTACACCTTC.

This clonotype was counted a single time. In DNA, the CDR3 is TGCGCCAGCAGCGCCACAGAACCGCTGAACATGAACACTGAAGCTTTCTTT. Amino acid sequence: CASSATEPLNMNTEAFF. J is TRBJ1-1 and V is TRBV5-1; D call uncertain. The CDR3 spans 17 residues. Germline V gene sequence: CDR1 SGHRS, CDR2 YFSETQ. V shed 4 bases and J shed 0 bases, with 19 bases lying between them. The entire variable domain, with the rest obtained from reference TRBV5-1 and TRBJ1-1, is as follows: KAGVTQTPRYLIKTRGQQVTLSCSPISGHRSVSWYQQTPGQGLQFLFEYFSETQRNKGNFPGRFSGRQFSNSRSEMNVSTLELGDSALYLCASSATEPLNMNTEAFFGQGTRLTVV.

This clonotype came up a few times. The chain combines TRBV4-1 with TRBJ1-2, with 7 bases identical to TRBD1. The ends lost 4 bases at V and 0 bases at J; junction bases unmatched: 5. Per the germline V gene, CDR1 is MGHRA and CDR2 is YSYEKL. CDR3 length: 15 residues. The CDR3 here is CASSPNRGSNYGYTF. CDR3 DNA sequence: TGCGCCAGCAGCCCAAACAGGGGCTCTAACTATGGCTACACCTTC.

This clonotype was counted between two and nine times. V is TRBV7-9 and J is TRBJ1-1, with D possibly being TRBD1 (6 bases). The V gene's germline CDR1 is SEHNR and CDR2 FQNEAQ (reference sequence). Trimming shortened V by 5 bases and J by 4 bases, and 14 bases separated the two germline ends. This CDR3 region has 14 residues. The CDR3, as DNA: TGTGCCAGCAGCCCACAGGGTGGGTTCACTGAAGCTTTCTTT. Its protein product is CASSPQGGFTEAFF.

The chain joins TRBV28 to TRBJ2-1; TRBD1 matches at 11 bases. Germline trimming cut 6 bases from V and 9 bases from J; bases unmatched to any gene: 16. The CDR3 has 17 amino acids. Germline-derived CDR1 and CDR2 are MDHEN and SYDVKM. The chain's CDR3 is CASSSADSGTGGVEQFF. Here the CDR3 DNA reads TGTGCCAGCAGCTCCGCCGATTCCGGGACAGGGGGGGTTGAGCAGTTCTTC. The full variable domain, with the rest looked up from reference TRBV28 and TRBJ2-1, is DVKVTQSSRYLVKRTGEKVFLECVQDMDHENMFWYRQDPGLGLRLIYFSYDVKMKEKGDIPEGYSVSREKKERFSLILESASTNQTSMYLCASSSADSGTGGVEQFFGPGTRLTVL.

There are a few counts of this clonotype. J is TRBJ1-5 and V is TRBV5-1; 8 nucleotides agree with TRBD1. V dropped 4 bases and J dropped 3; count of bases not matched to a gene: 3. The CDR3 consists of 14 residues. CDR1 is SGHRS, CDR2 YFSETQ, per germline. The CDR3 bases are TGCGCCAGCAGCCCGACAGGGGACAATCAGCCCCAGCATTTT. It encodes CASSPTGDNQPQHF.